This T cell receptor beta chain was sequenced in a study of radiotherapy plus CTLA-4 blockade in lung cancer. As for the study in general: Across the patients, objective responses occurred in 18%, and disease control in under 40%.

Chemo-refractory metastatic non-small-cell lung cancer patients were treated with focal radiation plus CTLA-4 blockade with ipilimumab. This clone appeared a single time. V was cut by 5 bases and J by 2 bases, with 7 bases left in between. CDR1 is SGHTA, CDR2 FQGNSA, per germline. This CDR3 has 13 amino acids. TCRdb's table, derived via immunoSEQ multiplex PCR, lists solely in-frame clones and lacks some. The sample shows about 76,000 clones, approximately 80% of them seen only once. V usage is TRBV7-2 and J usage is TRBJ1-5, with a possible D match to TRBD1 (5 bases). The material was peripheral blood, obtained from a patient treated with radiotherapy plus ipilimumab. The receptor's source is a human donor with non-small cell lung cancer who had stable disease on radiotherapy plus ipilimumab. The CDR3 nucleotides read TGTGCCAGCAGCCGGGGACGCAATCAGCCCCAGCATTTT. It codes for CASSRGRNQPQHF.